Listed below are T cell receptor beta chains from one sample, sequenced in a study of T-cell memory formation after mild COVID-19. TCRdb itself ran the 5' RACE reads through MiXCR, one entry per CDR3 protein. The sample consists of 92,000 or so distinct CDR3 sequences, around 15% of them appearing once. Material: PBMCs or a T cell subset sorted from them (not recorded which). All receptors come from a man aged 18-30 years who had mild COVID-19 (a few samples of this study predate the infection). Cell type and time point are not known. The CDR3 runs from the conserved cysteine through the conserved F or W. D genes are given only for firm matches. Clone size, where shown, is once, few, many, or a class for clones that have expanded.

abundance	d_gene	v_gene	j_gene	CDR3aa	CDR3nt
-	-	TRBV20-1	TRBJ2-3	CSASVRGAVSGTDTQYF	TGCAGTGCTAGCGTCCGGGGGGCGGTTTCTGGTACAGATACGCAGTATTTT
medium-sized	-	TRBV9	TRBJ2-5	CASSVANSQETQYF	TGTGCCAGCAGCGTAGCTAACAGTCAAGAGACCCAGTACTTC
many	-	TRBV27	TRBJ1-2	CASGPTGYYGYTF	TGTGCCAGCGGTCCCACAGGGTACTATGGCTACACCTTC
many	-	TRBV4-3	TRBJ2-6	CASSHHSSSGANVLTF	TGCGCCAGCAGCCACCACTCGAGCTCTGGGGCCAACGTCCTGACTTTC
few	-	TRBV27	TRBJ1-1	CASSLGRGGATEAFF	TGTGCCAGCAGTTTAGGGCGGGGAGGGGCGACTGAAGCTTTCTTT
-	-	TRBV5-6	TRBJ2-1	CASSLGRDSHNNEQFF	TGTGCCAGCAGCTTGGGTCGGGACTCTCACAACAATGAGCAGTTCTTC
-	-	TRBV4-1	TRBJ1-1	CASSHDRKGDSAFF	TGCGCCAGCAGCCACGATAGAAAGGGGGATTCAGCTTTCTTT
-	-	TRBV19	TRBJ2-7	CASSIMGTPYEQYF	TGTGCCAGTAGTATAATGGGGACGCCCTACGAGCAGTACTTC
-	-	TRBV7-3	TRBJ1-1	CASSQIENTEAFF	TGTGCCAGCAGCCAGATAGAGAACACTGAAGCTTTCTTT
few	TRBD1	TRBV11-2	TRBJ1-1	CASSLERGPLNTEAFF	TGTGCCAGCAGCTTAGAAAGGGGGCCCCTGAACACTGAAGCTTTCTTT
-	-	TRBV9	TRBJ1-5	CASSVGGSQPQHF	TGTGCCAGCAGCGTAGGGGGAAGTCAGCCCCAGCATTTT
many	TRBD2	TRBV20-1	TRBJ2-5	CSARGLAHQETQYF	TGCAGTGCTAGGGGACTAGCCCATCAAGAGACCCAGTACTTC
few	TRBD2	TRBV6-1	TRBJ2-3	CASSEVLAGMEHTQYF	TGTGCCAGCAGTGAAGTTCTAGCGGGGATGGAACATACGCAGTATTTT
-	-	TRBV6-2/TRBV6-3	TRBJ2-1	CSSDLAGDNEQFF	TGTTCCAGCGACTTAGCAGGAGACAATGAGCAGTTCTTC
few	-	TRBV4-1	TRBJ1-1	CASSTRQVGTEAFF	TGCGCCAGCAGCACACGTCAGGTCGGGACTGAAGCTTTCTTT